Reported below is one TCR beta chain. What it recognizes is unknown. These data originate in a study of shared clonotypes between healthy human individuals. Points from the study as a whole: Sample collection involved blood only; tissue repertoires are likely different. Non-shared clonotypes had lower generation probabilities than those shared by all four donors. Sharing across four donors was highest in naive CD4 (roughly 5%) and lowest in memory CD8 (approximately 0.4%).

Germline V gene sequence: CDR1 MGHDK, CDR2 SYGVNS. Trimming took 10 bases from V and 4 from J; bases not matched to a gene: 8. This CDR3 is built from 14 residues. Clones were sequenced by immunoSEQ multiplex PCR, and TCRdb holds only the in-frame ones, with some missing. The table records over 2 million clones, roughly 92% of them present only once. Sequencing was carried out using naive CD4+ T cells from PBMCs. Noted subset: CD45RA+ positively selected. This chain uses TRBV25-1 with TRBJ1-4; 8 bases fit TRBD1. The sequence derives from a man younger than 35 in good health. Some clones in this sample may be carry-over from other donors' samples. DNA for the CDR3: TGTGCCACCTCACCGACAGGGGTTAATGAAAAACTGTTTTTT. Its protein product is CATSPTGVNEKLFF.